This section outlines one T cell receptor (beta chain) sequence together with its context. The V gene end was trimmed by 4 bases and the J gene end by 6 bases; junction bases not matched to a gene: 3. The CDR3 runs to 13 residues. The germline V gene has CDR1 SNHLY and CDR2 FYNNEI. The data were taken from a study of CD8 T cells in Susac syndrome. cDNA came from 0.5 to 1 ug RNA primed by random hexamers. A single record per CDR3 protein comes from TCRdb applying MiXCR to the immunoSEQ multiplex PCR reads. The table has approximately 100,000 distinct CDR3 sequences, 85% to 95% seen once; the top ten hold about 0.11%.

The specimen sequenced was CD8+ T cells from PBMCs. The source of this sequence is a human donor in good health. The V call is TRBV2, the J call TRBJ1-2, with 9 bases that match TRBD1. In nucleotides, the CDR3 is TGTGCCAGCAGTGTACAGGGGGCAAATGGCTACACCTTC. Translating gives CASSVQGANGYTF.